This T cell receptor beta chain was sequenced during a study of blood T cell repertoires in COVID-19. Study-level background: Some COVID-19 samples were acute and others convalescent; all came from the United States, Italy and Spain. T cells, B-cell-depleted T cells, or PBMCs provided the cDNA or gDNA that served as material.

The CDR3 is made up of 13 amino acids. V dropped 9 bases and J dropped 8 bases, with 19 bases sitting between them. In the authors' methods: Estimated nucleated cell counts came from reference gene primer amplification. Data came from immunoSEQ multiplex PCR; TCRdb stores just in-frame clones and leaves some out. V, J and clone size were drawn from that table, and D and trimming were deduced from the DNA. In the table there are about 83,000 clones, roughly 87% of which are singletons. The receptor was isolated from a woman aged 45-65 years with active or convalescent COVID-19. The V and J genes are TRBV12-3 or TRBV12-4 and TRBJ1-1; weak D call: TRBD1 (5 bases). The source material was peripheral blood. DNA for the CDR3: TGTGCCAGTTTTGGGGAGGGGTTTTCCGAAGCTTTCTTT. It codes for CASFGEGFSEAFF.